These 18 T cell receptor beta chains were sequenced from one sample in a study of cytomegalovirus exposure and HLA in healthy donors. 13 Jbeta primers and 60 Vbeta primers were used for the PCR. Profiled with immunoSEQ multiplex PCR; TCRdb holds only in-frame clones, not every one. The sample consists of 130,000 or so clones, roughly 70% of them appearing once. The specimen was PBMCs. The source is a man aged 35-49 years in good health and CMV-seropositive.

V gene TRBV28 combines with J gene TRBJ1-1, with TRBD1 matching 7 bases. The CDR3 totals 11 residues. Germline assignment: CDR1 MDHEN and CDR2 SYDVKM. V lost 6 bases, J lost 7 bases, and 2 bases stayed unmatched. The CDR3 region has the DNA TGTGCCAGCAGACAGGGGTATGAAGCTTTCTTT. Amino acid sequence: CASRQGYEAFF.

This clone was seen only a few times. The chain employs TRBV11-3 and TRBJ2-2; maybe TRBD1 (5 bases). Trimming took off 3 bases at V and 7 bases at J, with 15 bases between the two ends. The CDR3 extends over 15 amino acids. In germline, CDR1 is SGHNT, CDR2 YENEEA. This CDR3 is CASSFGDRENGELFF. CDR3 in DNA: TGTGCCAGCAGCTTCGGCGACAGAGAGAACGGGGAGCTGTTTTTT.

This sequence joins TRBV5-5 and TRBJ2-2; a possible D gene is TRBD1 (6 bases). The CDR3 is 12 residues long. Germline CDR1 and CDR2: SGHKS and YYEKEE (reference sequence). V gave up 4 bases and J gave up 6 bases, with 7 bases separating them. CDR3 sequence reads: CASSQGSGELFF. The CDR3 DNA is TGTGCCAGCAGCCAGGGGTCCGGGGAGCTGTTTTTT.

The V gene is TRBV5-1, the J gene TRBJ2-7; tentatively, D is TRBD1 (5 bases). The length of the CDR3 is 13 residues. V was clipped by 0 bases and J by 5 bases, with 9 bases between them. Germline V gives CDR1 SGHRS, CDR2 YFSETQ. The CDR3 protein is CASSLATVNEQYF. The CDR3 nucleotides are TGCGCCAGCAGCTTGGCGACAGTGAACGAGCAGTACTTC.

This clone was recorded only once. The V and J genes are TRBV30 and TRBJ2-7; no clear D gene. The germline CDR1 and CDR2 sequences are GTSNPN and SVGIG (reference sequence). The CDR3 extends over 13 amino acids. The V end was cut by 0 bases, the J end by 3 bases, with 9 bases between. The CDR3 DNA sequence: TGTGCCTGGAGTGTTGGTACAATCTACGAGCAGTACTTC. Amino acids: CAWSVGTIYEQYF.

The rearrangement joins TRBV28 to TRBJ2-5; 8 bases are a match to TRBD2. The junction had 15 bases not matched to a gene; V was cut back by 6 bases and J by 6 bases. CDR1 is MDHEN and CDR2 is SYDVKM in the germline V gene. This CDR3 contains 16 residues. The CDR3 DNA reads TGTGCCAGCAGCCCTTTTTCCGTAGCGGGAAGAAAGACCCAGTACTTC. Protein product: CASSPFSVAGRKTQYF.

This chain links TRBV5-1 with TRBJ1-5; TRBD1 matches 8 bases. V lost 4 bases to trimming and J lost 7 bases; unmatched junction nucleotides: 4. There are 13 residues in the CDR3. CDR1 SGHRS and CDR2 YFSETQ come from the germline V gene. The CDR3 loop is CASSSRQGQPQHF. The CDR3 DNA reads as TGCGCCAGCAGCAGTCGACAGGGGCAGCCCCAGCATTTT.

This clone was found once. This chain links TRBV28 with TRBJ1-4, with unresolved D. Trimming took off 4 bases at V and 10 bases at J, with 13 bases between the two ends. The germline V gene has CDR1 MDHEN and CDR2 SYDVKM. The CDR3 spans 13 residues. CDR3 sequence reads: CASSSQLERKLFF. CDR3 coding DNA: TGTGCCAGCAGTTCTCAATTAGAACGAAAACTGTTTTTT.

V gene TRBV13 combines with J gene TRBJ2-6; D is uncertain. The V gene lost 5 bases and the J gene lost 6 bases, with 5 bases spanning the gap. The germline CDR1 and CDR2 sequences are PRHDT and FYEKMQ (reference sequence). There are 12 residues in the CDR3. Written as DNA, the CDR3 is TGTGCCAGCAGCCCCCAGGCCAACGTCCTGACTTTC. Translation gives CASSPQANVLTF.

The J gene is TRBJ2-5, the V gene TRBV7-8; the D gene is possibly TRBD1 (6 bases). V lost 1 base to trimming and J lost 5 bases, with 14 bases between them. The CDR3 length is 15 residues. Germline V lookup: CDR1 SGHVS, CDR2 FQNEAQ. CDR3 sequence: CASSLVVQGDETQYF. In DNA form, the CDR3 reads TGTGCCAGCAGCTTAGTGGTACAGGGTGATGAGACCCAGTACTTC.

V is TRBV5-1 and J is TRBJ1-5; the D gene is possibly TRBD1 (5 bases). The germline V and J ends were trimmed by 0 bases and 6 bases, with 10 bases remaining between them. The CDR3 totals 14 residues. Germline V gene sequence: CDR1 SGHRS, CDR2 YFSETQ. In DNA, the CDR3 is TGCGCCAGCAGCTTGGGAGGGGAGGGTCAGCCCCAGCATTTT. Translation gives CASSLGGEGQPQHF.

CDR3: CASRGTASKAFF. In DNA form, the CDR3 reads TGTGCCAGCAGGGGGACAGCCTCTAAAGCTTTCTTT. The gene calls are TRBV6-5 and TRBJ1-1, with TRBD1 identical over 7 bases. The CDR3 contains 12 residues. The germline V gene has CDR1 MNHEY and CDR2 SVGAGI. The V segment lost 6 bases and the J segment 9 bases; nucleotides outside the gene matches: 7.

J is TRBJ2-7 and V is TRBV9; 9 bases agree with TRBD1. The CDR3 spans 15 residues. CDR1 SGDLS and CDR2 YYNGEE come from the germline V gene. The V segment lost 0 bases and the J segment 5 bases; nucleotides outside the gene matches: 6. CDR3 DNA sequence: TGTGCCAGCAGCGTAGCCCCGACAGGGGGTAACGAGCAGTACTTC. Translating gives CASSVAPTGGNEQYF.

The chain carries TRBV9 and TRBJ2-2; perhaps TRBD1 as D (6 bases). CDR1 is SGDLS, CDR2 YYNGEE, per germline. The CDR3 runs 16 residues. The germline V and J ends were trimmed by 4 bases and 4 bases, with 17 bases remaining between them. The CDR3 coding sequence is TGTGCCAGCAGCCCCCGCAGGCAGGGGTCCACCGGGGAGCTGTTTTTT. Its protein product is CASSPRRQGSTGELFF.

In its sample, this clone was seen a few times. As DNA, the CDR3 is TGTGCCAGCAGTACCCGGGACTTCGGGGATAGGATCTACGAGCAGTACTTC. This sequence encodes CASSTRDFGDRIYEQYF. The V and J genes are TRBV27 and TRBJ2-7; D may be TRBD2 (6 bases). Germline loops: CDR1 MNHEY, CDR2 SMNVEV (reference sequence). V gave up 5 bases and J gave up 3 bases, with 23 bases separating them. This CDR3 region has 17 residues.

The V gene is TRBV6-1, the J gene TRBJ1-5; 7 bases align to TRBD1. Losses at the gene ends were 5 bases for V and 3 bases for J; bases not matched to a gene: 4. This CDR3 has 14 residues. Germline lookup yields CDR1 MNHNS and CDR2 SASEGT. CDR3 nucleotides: TGTGCCAGCAGTCCGGGACAGAACAATCAGCCCCAGCATTTT. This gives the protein CASSPGQNNQPQHF.

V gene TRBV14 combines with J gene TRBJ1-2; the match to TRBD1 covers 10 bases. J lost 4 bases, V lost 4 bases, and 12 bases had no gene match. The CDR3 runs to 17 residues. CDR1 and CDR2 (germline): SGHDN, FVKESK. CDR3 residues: CASSPGSTGTGVYGYTF. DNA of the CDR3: TGTGCCAGCAGCCCAGGGTCGACCGGGACAGGGGTCTATGGCTACACCTTC.

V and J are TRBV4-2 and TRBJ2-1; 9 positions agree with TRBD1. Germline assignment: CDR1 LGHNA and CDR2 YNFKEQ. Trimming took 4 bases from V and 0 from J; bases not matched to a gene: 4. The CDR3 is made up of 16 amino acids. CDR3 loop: CASSPSTGGSYNEQFF. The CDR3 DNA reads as TGTGCCAGCAGCCCCTCGACAGGGGGCTCCTACAATGAGCAGTTCTTC.